A selection of T cell receptor beta chains follows, all from one sample in a study of blood T cell repertoires in COVID-19. Produced via immunoSEQ multiplex PCR; TCRdb's table is partial and in-frame only. The table shows 350,000 to 450,000 clones, with roughly 86% occurring only once. Input material: PBMCs or T cells enriched from blood (not recorded which). The receptors were gathered from a middle-aged man in a cohort exposed to, infected with or recovered from COVID-19 (not recorded which). CDR3s include the opening cysteine and the closing phenylalanine or tryptophan. The order of the fields is clone size, V gene, D gene, J gene, CDR3 DNA, CDR3 protein. The D gene is left open where the match is weak. Only part of the rows carry a size: once, few, many, or a class if the clone is expanded.

once	TRBV25-1	TRBD1	TRBJ2-1	TGTGCCAGCAGTCAAGACAGGGCATGGTACAATGAGCAGTTCTTC	CASSQDRAWYNEQFF
NA	TRBV30	NA	TRBJ1-6	TGTGCCTGGAGTGTACTGGGGGGGCGTTATTCACCCCTCCACTTT	CAWSVLGGRYSPLHF
NA	TRBV7-6	TRBD1	TRBJ2-1	TGTGCCAGCAGCCCAAGCACAGGCCCAACAGGGGCGCAGCAGTTCTTC	CASSPSTGPTGAQQFF
NA	TRBV12-5	TRBD2	TRBJ2-3	TGTGCTAGTGGGACCGGGACTAGCTATACGCAGTATTTT	CASGTGTSYTQYF
NA	TRBV18	NA	TRBJ2-6	TGTGCCAGCTCATCCACTCTCTCTGGGGCCAACGTCCTGACTTTC	CASSSTLSGANVLTF
NA	TRBV27	TRBD1	TRBJ2-7	TGTGCCAGCAGGACAGGGGCATACGAGCAGTACTTC	CASRTGAYEQYF
NA	TRBV10-3	NA	TRBJ1-5	TGTGCCATCAGTGCCCAAGACGGGGGACCCCAGCATTTT	CAISAQDGGPQHF
NA	TRBV7-8	NA	TRBJ1-4	TGTGCCAGCACCTTAAACAGGTTTTCTAATGAAAAACTGTTTTTT	CASTLNRFSNEKLFF
NA	TRBV7-9	TRBD1	TRBJ1-2	TGTGCCACTATCTCAGACAGGGGGGAAGGCTATGGCTACACCTTC	CATISDRGEGYGYTF
NA	TRBV5-1	NA	TRBJ2-1	TGCGCCAGCAGGTCGCTAGCACAAAACAATGAGCAGTTCTTC	CASRSLAQNNEQFF
NA	TRBV6-5	NA	TRBJ1-3	TGTGCCAGCAGTATAACAGGTCCCTCTGGAAACACCATATATTTT	CASSITGPSGNTIYF
NA	TRBV9	TRBD2	TRBJ2-3	TGTGCCAGCAGCTCGCTGGGCGGGAGGGCAGATACGCAGTATTTT	CASSSLGGRADTQYF
NA	TRBV7-2	NA	TRBJ2-3	TGTGCCAGCAGCCCAGCGGCGTTCCTCGGGGGATCGCAGTATTTT	CASSPAAFLGGSQYF
few	TRBV6-5	NA	TRBJ2-5	TGTGCCAGCAGTACCGGGGTCCAAGAGACCCAGTACTTC	CASSTGVQETQYF
NA	TRBV3-1/TRBV3-2	TRBD1	TRBJ1-4	TGTGCCAGCAGCCCCTCAGACAGGGGGCTGTTTTTT	CASSPSDRGLFF
NA	TRBV9	TRBD2	TRBJ2-2	TGTGCCAGCAGCGTCAGGGGCCTAGCGGGAGGGCCCCTTTCCGGGGAGCTGTTTTTT	CASSVRGLAGGPLSGELFF
NA	TRBV5-1	NA	TRBJ2-7	TGCGCCAGCAGCTTGGACGGACAGTGGATATACGAGCAGTACTTC	CASSLDGQWIYEQYF
NA	TRBV13	NA	TRBJ2-3	TGTGCCAGCAGCTCAGGGGCGTTACAGGGAGGGGATACGCAGTATTTT	CASSSGALQGGDTQYF
NA	TRBV6-1	NA	TRBJ1-1	TGTGCCAGCAGTGAATGGGAGGGAGGACCTGAAGCTTTCTTT	CASSEWEGGPEAFF
once	TRBV7-2	TRBD2	TRBJ2-7	TGTGCCAGCAGCTTAGGGGCTAGCGGGTTTTACGAGCAGTACTTC	CASSLGASGFYEQYF
NA	TRBV19	TRBD1	TRBJ2-3	TGTGCCAGTATTGCCCGGACAGGGGACGCAGATACGCAGTATTTT	CASIARTGDADTQYF
once	TRBV7-3	NA	TRBJ2-6	TGTGCCAGCAGCCCCAGTCGCTCTGGGGCCAACGTCCTGACTTTC	CASSPSRSGANVLTF
NA	TRBV14	TRBD1	TRBJ2-7	TGTGCCAGCAGCCAAGGCAGGGGGATGTACGAGCAGTACTTC	CASSQGRGMYEQYF
NA	TRBV24-1	TRBD1	TRBJ1-4	TGTGCCACCAGTGGGGCCGGGACAGGGTTTTATGAAAAACTGTTTTTT	CATSGAGTGFYEKLFF
once	TRBV28	TRBD2	TRBJ2-1	TGTGCCAGCAGTTTAGAACTAGCGGGAGACAATGAGCAGTTCTTC	CASSLELAGDNEQFF
NA	TRBV6-5	NA	TRBJ2-7	TGTGCCAGCAGCTCCGGACAATCGCAGTACTTC	CASSSGQSQYF
NA	TRBV12-5	TRBD2	TRBJ2-1	TGTGCTAGTGGTTTGCTAGCGGGAGGGGGTGAGCAGTTCTTC	CASGLLAGGGEQFF
NA	TRBV5-4	TRBD2	TRBJ2-7	TGTGCCAGCAGCTGGACTAGCGGGATCGAGCAGTACTTC	CASSWTSGIEQYF
NA	TRBV9	TRBD2	TRBJ2-6	TGTGCCAGCAGCGTAGCTCTAGCGGGCACCTCTGGGGCCAACGTCCTGACTTTC	CASSVALAGTSGANVLTF
NA	TRBV5-6	NA	TRBJ1-6	TGTGCCAGCAGCCTACGGGGGAGCTCCTATAATTCACCCCTCCACTTT	CASSLRGSSYNSPLHF
once	TRBV7-9	TRBD2	TRBJ2-3	TGTGCCAGCAGCTTATGGCGGGGGGACACAGATACGCAGTATTTT	CASSLWRGDTDTQYF
NA	TRBV6-5	NA	TRBJ2-7	TGTGCCAGCAGTTACGCATTAGGGGCGGACTACGAGCAGTACTTC	CASSYALGADYEQYF
NA	TRBV18	NA	TRBJ1-5	TGTGCCAGCTCATCCCAGTATAGCAATCAGCCCCAGCATTTT	CASSSQYSNQPQHF
NA	TRBV5-4	TRBD2	TRBJ2-7	TGTGCCAGCAGCCGTGGGGTAGCGGGAGCCTACGAGCAGTACTTC	CASSRGVAGAYEQYF
NA	TRBV10-1	TRBD1	TRBJ2-3	TGCGCCAGCAGTGGGATCGGACAGGGGGTGACAGATACGCAGTATTTT	CASSGIGQGVTDTQYF
NA	TRBV27	TRBD1	TRBJ2-5	TGTGCCAGCAATTTGACAGGGGCCCAAGAGACCCAGTACTTC	CASNLTGAQETQYF
NA	TRBV3-1/TRBV3-2	TRBD2	TRBJ2-1	TGTGCCAGCAGCCAAGATATTTTGGCGGGAGAATACCAATCCCCCTACAATGAGCAGTTCTTC	CASSQDILAGEYQSPYNEQFF
NA	TRBV11-2	TRBD2	TRBJ2-7	TGTGCCAGCAGCTTGGGAGCCGGACTAGCGGGAGACTGGCAGTACTTC	CASSLGAGLAGDWQYF
NA	TRBV3-1/TRBV3-2	NA	TRBJ2-7	TGTGCCAGCAGCGAAGCCCCCGTGGCGGGCCCTCTCTACGAGCAGTACTTC	CASSEAPVAGPLYEQYF
NA	TRBV18	TRBD1	TRBJ1-2	TGTGCCAGCTCACCTGCGGGACAGGGATTCTATGGCTACACCTTC	CASSPAGQGFYGYTF
NA	TRBV4-2	NA	TRBJ1-1	TGTGCCAGCACCCAGGGAGGGAACACTGAAGCTTTCTTT	CASTQGGNTEAFF